Shown below are 25 T cell receptor beta chains from a single sample sequenced in a study of long-term antiretroviral therapy in people with HIV. Running of the v3.0 immunoSEQ assay took place at survey level. Using immunoSEQ multiplex PCR, the repertoire was profiled, and TCRdb retains in-frame clones only, with some absent. In the table there are tens of thousands of clones, roughly 96% of which are singletons. The sequencing used unsorted PBMCs, collected 3.7 years after starting antiretroviral therapy. Source of these receptors: a woman in her forties or fifties with HIV.

This chain links TRBV10-2 with TRBJ1-5, with D possibly being TRBD1 (6 bases). Trimming took off 0 bases at V and 6 bases at J, with 12 bases between the two ends. Germline V gene lookup returns CDR1 WSHSY and CDR2 SAAADI. The CDR3 runs 15 residues. The CDR3 reads CASSESGASSQPQHF. The DNA of the CDR3 is TGCGCCAGCAGTGAGTCGGGGGCTTCCAGTCAGCCCCAGCATTTT.

The gene calls are TRBV29-1 and TRBJ1-1; tentatively, D is TRBD1 (6 bases). The CDR3 loop spans 16 amino acids. The ends were cut back, 1 base at V and 3 bases at J, with 18 bases in the middle. Germline CDR1 SQVTM, CDR2 ANQGSEA. The CDR3 loop reads CSVEGGFGGRDTEAFF. The CDR3 DNA reads TGCAGCGTTGAAGGGGGATTTGGGGGCCGGGACACTGAAGCTTTCTTT.

This chain joins TRBV11-3 and TRBJ2-3; D is unclear. Germline V gene sequence: CDR1 SGHNT, CDR2 YENEEA. CDR3 length: 13 residues. Trimming removed 5 bases from V and 2 bases from J, with 8 bases in between. CDR3 sequence (DNA): TGTGCCAGCAGCCCCGGGTCCACAGATACGCAGTATTTT. It specifies CASSPGSTDTQYF.

In nucleotides, the CDR3 is TGTGCCAGCAGTGACCGGGGGCATACGCAGTATTTT. Its translation: CASSDRGHTQYF. The rearrangement joins TRBV2 to TRBJ2-3; D may correspond to TRBD1 or TRBD2 (6 bases each). The V gene's germline CDR1 is SNHLY and CDR2 FYNNEI. V was shortened by 3 bases and J by 7 bases, with 8 bases between the two germline ends. The CDR3 extends over 12 amino acids.

V gene TRBV18 combines with J gene TRBJ2-3; a possible D gene is TRBD1 (5 bases). V lost 6 bases to trimming and J lost 2 bases, with 18 bases between them. The V gene's germline CDR1 is KGHSH and CDR2 LQKENI. The CDR3 consists of 16 residues. The CDR3 spells CASSPLQVTFTDTQYF. The DNA for the CDR3 is TGTGCCAGCTCCCCCTTACAGGTTACCTTCACAGATACGCAGTATTTT.

The genes are TRBV30 and TRBJ1-1; a weak D match, TRBD1 (5 bases). The germline V and J ends were trimmed by 3 bases and 5 bases, with 13 bases remaining between them. CDR1 GTSNPN and CDR2 SVGIG come from the germline V gene (reference sequence). This CDR3 region has 13 residues. The CDR3 DNA is TGTGCCTGGAGCTGGGGGAGTAGTACTGAAGCTTTCTTT. It encodes CAWSWGSSTEAFF.

This chain uses TRBV5-1 with TRBJ1-4, with D perhaps matching TRBD1 (6 bases). This CDR3 is 15 amino acids long. CDR1 and CDR2 from the germline V gene are SGHRS and YFSETQ. Trimming pared 4 bases from V and 8 bases from J, leaving 18 bases between. The CDR3 loop reads CASSGTTTDREKLFF. CDR3 in DNA: TGCGCCAGCAGCGGCACGACTACCGACAGGGAAAAACTGTTTTTT.

This chain uses TRBV6-5 with TRBJ2-5; perhaps TRBD1 as D (6 bases). The V gene lost 11 bases and the J gene lost 2 bases, with 12 bases spanning the gap. CDR3 size: 12 residues. Germline loops: CDR1 MNHEY, CDR2 SVGAGI. CDR3 region: CACWTAQETQYF. Here the CDR3 DNA reads TGTGCCTGTTGGACAGCTCAAGAGACCCAGTACTTC.

A few counts support this clone. The chain couples TRBV2 to TRBJ2-7, with D unresolved. The length of the CDR3 is 14 residues. Germline CDR1 and CDR2: SNHLY and FYNNEI. V was shortened by 1 base and J by 0 bases, with 7 bases between the two germline ends. The CDR3 sequence is CASSEVESSYEQYF. CDR3 nucleotides: TGTGCCAGCAGTGAAGTGGAAAGCTCCTACGAGCAGTACTTC. The variable domain in full, completed from reference TRBV2 and TRBJ2-7, reads EPEVTQTPSHQVTQMGQEVILRCVPISNHLYFYWYRQILGQKVEFLVSFYNNEISEKSEIFDDQFSVERPDGSNFTLKIRSTKLEDSAMYFCASSEVESSYEQYFGPGTRLTVT.

V gene TRBV6-6 combines with J gene TRBJ1-6; D is possibly TRBD1 (6 bases). Trimming took off 6 bases at V and 3 bases at J, with 15 bases between the two ends. The CDR3 has 16 amino acids. Per germline, CDR1 MNHNY and CDR2 SVGAGI (reference sequence). In nucleotides, the CDR3 is TGTGCCAGCAGCCGAGACAGGCAGAGCTATAATTCACCCCTCCACTTT. Its protein product is CASSRDRQSYNSPLHF.

This clone was observed a single time. This rearrangement joins TRBV7-2 to TRBJ2-5, with D perhaps TRBD2 (5 bases). The CDR3 is 14 residues long. The V gene's germline CDR1 is SGHTA and CDR2 FQGNSA. V lost 5 bases and J lost 5, with 15 bases in between. This chain's CDR3 is CASSKGAPWETQYF. DNA of the CDR3: TGTGCCAGCAGCAAGGGAGCCCCTTGGGAGACCCAGTACTTC.

V usage is TRBV28 and J usage is TRBJ1-6; possible D gene TRBD1, 5 bases. Deletions cut 6 bases from V and 2 bases from J, with 11 bases between. Germline CDR1 and CDR2: MDHEN and SYDVKM. The CDR3 length is 15 residues. As DNA, the CDR3 is TGTGCCAGCAGACACGGGACGACCTATAATTCACCCCTCCACTTT. Amino acids: CASRHGTTYNSPLHF.

The J gene is TRBJ1-6, the V gene TRBV6-1; the match to TRBD1 covers 8 bases. The V gene's germline CDR1 is MNHNS and CDR2 SASEGT. J lost 3 bases, V lost 7 bases, and 5 bases had no gene match. The CDR3 is made up of 15 amino acids. CDR3 DNA sequence: TGTGCCAGCAAGGGACAGGAGAACTATAATTCACCCCTCCACTTT. Translation gives CASKGQENYNSPLHF.

This chain links TRBV6-5 with TRBJ1-4; D is perhaps TRBD1 (6 bases). The CDR3 spans 14 residues. Germline CDR1 reads MNHEY; CDR2 reads SVGAGI. Trimming took 0 bases from V and 5 from J, leaving 7 bases between them. This chain's CDR3 is CASSYSGQNEKLFF. CDR3 sequence (DNA): TGTGCCAGCAGTTACTCAGGACAGAATGAAAAACTGTTTTTT.

The gene calls are TRBV21-1 and TRBJ1-5. TRBV21-1 is a known pseudogene. This CDR3 is 13 amino acids long. In nucleotides, the CDR3 is TGTGCCAGCAGCAAAGTAGTGGTTCAGCCCCAGCATTTT. Translated: CASSKVVVQPQHF.

CDR3 residues: CAWSDGGGQGAGNIQYF. The CDR3 nucleotides are TGTGCCTGGAGTGACGGGGGGGGACAGGGGGCTGGAAACATTCAGTACTTC. The V and J genes are TRBV30 and TRBJ2-4, with 12 bases that match TRBD1. V was clipped by 1 base and J by 6 bases; unmatched bases: 10. Germline values: CDR1 GTSNPN, CDR2 SVGIG (reference sequence). This CDR3 has 17 residues.

The V and J genes are TRBV18 and TRBJ1-3; D gene ambiguous. Trimming removed 0 bases at V and 6 bases at J, with 9 bases between. This CDR3 region has 14 residues. CDR1 is KGHSH, CDR2 LQKENI, per germline. The CDR3 nucleotides read TGTGCCAGCTCACCACCGAATGCCCTAAACACCATATATTTT. This translates into CASSPPNALNTIYF.

The chain carries TRBV6-5 and TRBJ1-2; 8 positions agree with TRBD1. Germline CDR1 MNHEY, CDR2 SVGAGI. Losses at the gene ends were 2 bases for V and 7 bases for J; bases not matched to a gene: 6. The CDR3 sequence is 14 residues long. The CDR3 sequence: CASSYGQGDGGYTF. In DNA, the CDR3 is TGTGCCAGCAGTTACGGACAGGGTGATGGTGGCTACACCTTC.

The V gene is TRBV30, the J gene TRBJ1-3; D may be TRBD1 (6 bases). The CDR3 is 15 residues long. The germline V and J ends were trimmed by 2 bases and 3 bases, with 14 bases remaining between them. The germline V gene encodes CDR1 GTSNPN and CDR2 SVGIG (reference sequence). CDR3 coding DNA: TGTGCCTGGAGTTATTATGGGGGCCGTGGAAACACCATATATTTT. Amino acids: CAWSYYGGRGNTIYF.

The chain links TRBV7-3 to TRBJ2-7, with D perhaps TRBD1 (6 bases). Trimming took 5 bases from V and 6 from J, leaving 11 bases between them. Per the germline V gene, CDR1 is SGHTA and CDR2 is FQGTGA. The CDR3 loop spans 12 amino acids. This CDR3 reads CASSHPGAEQYF. The CDR3 DNA sequence: TGTGCCAGCAGCCATCCAGGGGCCGAGCAGTACTTC.

V usage is TRBV4-2 and J usage is TRBJ1-5; D uncertain. Trimming pared 0 bases from V and 4 bases from J, leaving 7 bases between. The CDR3 is made up of 14 amino acids. Germline values: CDR1 LGHNA, CDR2 YNFKEQ. The CDR3 sequence: CASSQDTLNQPQHF. CDR3 DNA sequence: TGTGCCAGCAGCCAAGATACCCTGAATCAGCCCCAGCATTTT.

The chain uses TRBV6-5 and TRBJ2-7; 7 bases are a match to TRBD1. The CDR3 covers 14 residues. The germline gives CDR1 MNHEY, CDR2 SVGAGI. Trimming removed 6 bases from V and 2 bases from J; junction bases left unmatched: 7. The CDR3 loop reads CASSPTGNAYEQYF. CDR3 sequence (DNA): TGTGCCAGCAGCCCGACAGGGAACGCCTACGAGCAGTACTTC.

The chain recombines TRBV27 with TRBJ1-1; 10 positions agree with TRBD1. The ends lost 2 bases at V and 6 bases at J; junction bases unmatched: 3. Germline lookup yields CDR1 MNHEY and CDR2 SMNVEV (reference sequence). The CDR3 sequence is 14 residues long. The CDR3: CASSLRQGASEAFF. The DNA for the CDR3 is TGTGCCAGCAGTTTAAGACAGGGGGCATCTGAAGCTTTCTTT.

The chain couples TRBV19 to TRBJ2-3; D perhaps matches TRBD2 (6 bases). Per germline, CDR1 LNHDA and CDR2 SQIVND (reference sequence). The CDR3 runs to 13 residues. V lost 3 bases and J lost 4, with 8 bases in between. CDR3 region: CASSMVAADTQYF. CDR3 coding DNA: TGTGCCAGTAGTATGGTAGCGGCAGATACGCAGTATTTT.

The V call is TRBV6-5, the J call TRBJ2-3; the D is unclear. The CDR3 contains 11 residues. CDR1 MNHEY and CDR2 SVGAGI come from the germline V gene. The germline V and J ends were trimmed by 10 bases and 4 bases, with 9 bases remaining between them. The CDR3 spells CATLSPDTQYF. The CDR3 region has the DNA TGTGCCACCTTGTCCCCAGATACGCAGTATTTT.